This is a list of T cell receptor beta chains from one sample in a study of radiotherapy plus CTLA-4 blockade in lung cancer. Assay used: immunoSEQ multiplex PCR; TCRdb lists only in-frame clones, some missing. The sample has some 92,000 clones; 80% to 85% are singletons. The material sequenced was peripheral blood, taken from a patient treated with radiotherapy plus ipilimumab. The receptors shown here come from a human donor with non-small cell lung cancer who had a partial response to radiotherapy plus ipilimumab. The CDR3 runs from the conserved cysteine through the conserved F or W. Each record gives: CDR3 protein, CDR3 DNA, D gene, clone size, V gene, J gene. D genes are given only for firm matches. Expanded clones are given a class, and other clones once, few, many or no size at all.

cdr3_aa: CASSLPSGGRGTQYF
cdr3_nt: TGTGCCAGCAGCCTCCCCTCTGGCGGGAGGGGCACGCAGTATTTT
d_call: TRBD2
clone_size: .
v_call: TRBV27
j_call: TRBJ2-3

cdr3_aa: CASRWTSGSETQYF
cdr3_nt: TGCGCCAGCAGATGGACTAGCGGGAGTGAGACCCAGTACTTC
d_call: TRBD2
clone_size: .
v_call: TRBV10-2
j_call: TRBJ2-5

cdr3_aa: CASSARSGREGYEQFF
cdr3_nt: TGTGCCAGCAGCGCTCGATCTGGCAGGGAGGGATATGAGCAGTTCTTC
d_call: TRBD2
clone_size: .
v_call: TRBV11-2
j_call: TRBJ2-1

cdr3_aa: CASSLGQGMLGYTF
cdr3_nt: TGTGCCAGCAGCTTAGGACAGGGAATGCTCGGCTACACCTTC
d_call: TRBD1
clone_size: .
v_call: TRBV11-2
j_call: TRBJ1-2

cdr3_aa: CASNPGQGGPGEQFF
cdr3_nt: TGCGCCAGCAACCCGGGACAGGGGGGACCAGGTGAGCAGTTCTTC
d_call: TRBD1
clone_size: .
v_call: TRBV5-1
j_call: TRBJ2-1

cdr3_aa: CASSQDRAGSYEQYF
cdr3_nt: TGCGCCAGCAGCCAAGATCGGGCGGGGTCCTACGAGCAGTACTTC
d_call: .
clone_size: .
v_call: TRBV4-1
j_call: TRBJ2-7

cdr3_aa: CSVSTSGRRYEQYF
cdr3_nt: TGCAGCGTTTCTACTAGCGGGAGGCGGTACGAGCAGTACTTC
d_call: TRBD2
clone_size: .
v_call: TRBV29-1
j_call: TRBJ2-7

cdr3_aa: CASSYWGQGRTEAFF
cdr3_nt: TGTGCCAGCAGTTACTGGGGACAGGGTCGAACTGAAGCTTTCTTT
d_call: TRBD1
clone_size: .
v_call: TRBV6-6
j_call: TRBJ1-1

cdr3_aa: CASSLAGREAQYF
cdr3_nt: TGTGCCAGCAGCTTAGCGGGGAGGGAGGCCCAGTACTTC
d_call: TRBD2
clone_size: once
v_call: TRBV5-6
j_call: TRBJ2-5

cdr3_aa: CASSPRDRGHGYGYTF
cdr3_nt: TGTGCCAGTAGTCCCCGGGACAGGGGGCACGGCTATGGCTACACCTTC
d_call: TRBD1
clone_size: .
v_call: TRBV19
j_call: TRBJ1-2

cdr3_aa: CASIGQGSQYF
cdr3_nt: TGTGCCAGCATCGGACAGGGATCCCAGTACTTC
d_call: TRBD1
clone_size: .
v_call: TRBV6-5
j_call: TRBJ2-4

cdr3_aa: CASSRDSYNEQFF
cdr3_nt: TGTGCCAGCTCACGCGACAGCTACAATGAGCAGTTCTTC
d_call: .
clone_size: .
v_call: TRBV18
j_call: TRBJ2-1

cdr3_aa: CASSPGRTRDETQYF
cdr3_nt: TGTGCCAGCAGTCCTGGAAGGACTAGGGACGAGACCCAGTACTTC
d_call: TRBD2
clone_size: .
v_call: TRBV7-2
j_call: TRBJ2-5

cdr3_aa: CASSADFRYEQYF
cdr3_nt: TGTGCCAGCAGCGCGGACTTTCGCTACGAGCAGTACTTC
d_call: .
clone_size: .
v_call: TRBV5-4
j_call: TRBJ2-7

cdr3_aa: CASSSPSGRSHEQFF
cdr3_nt: TGTGCCAGCAGTTCCCCTAGCGGGAGATCACATGAGCAGTTCTTC
d_call: TRBD2
clone_size: .
v_call: TRBV27
j_call: TRBJ2-1

cdr3_aa: CASSPLAGSGYNEQFF
cdr3_nt: TGTGCCAGCAGCCCCCTAGCGGGTAGTGGCTACAATGAGCAGTTCTTC
d_call: TRBD2
clone_size: .
v_call: TRBV7-6
j_call: TRBJ2-1

cdr3_aa: CASSLGGDGQETQYF
cdr3_nt: TGCGCCAGCAGCTTGGGCGGGGACGGCCAAGAGACCCAGTACTTC
d_call: .
clone_size: .
v_call: TRBV5-1
j_call: TRBJ2-5

cdr3_aa: CASSLVLGTGAFF
cdr3_nt: TGTGCCAGCAGCTTAGTTTTGGGGACAGGGGCTTTCTTT
d_call: TRBD1
clone_size: .
v_call: TRBV11-2
j_call: TRBJ1-1

cdr3_aa: CASSPLSGEETQYF
cdr3_nt: TGTGCCAGCAGTCCCCTAAGCGGGGAAGAGACCCAGTACTTC
d_call: TRBD2
clone_size: few
v_call: TRBV28
j_call: TRBJ2-5

cdr3_aa: CASSGYSGNTQYF
cdr3_nt: TGCGCCAGCAGCGGGTATAGCGGGAACACGCAGTATTTT
d_call: TRBD2
clone_size: .
v_call: TRBV5-1
j_call: TRBJ2-3

cdr3_aa: CASSLMSPGNGYEQYF
cdr3_nt: TGTGCCAGCAGCTTAATGTCCCCAGGGAACGGGTACGAGCAGTACTTC
d_call: .
clone_size: .
v_call: TRBV7-3
j_call: TRBJ2-7

cdr3_aa: CASRKAGRTNEKLFF
cdr3_nt: TGTGCCAGCAGAAAAGCGGGACGTACTAATGAAAAACTGTTTTTT
d_call: .
clone_size: .
v_call: TRBV2
j_call: TRBJ1-4

cdr3_aa: CASRQVSAYEQYF
cdr3_nt: TGTGCCAGCCGACAGGTTTCAGCCTACGAGCAGTACTTC
d_call: .
clone_size: few
v_call: TRBV6-1
j_call: TRBJ2-7